Below, 18 T cell receptor beta chains from the same sample are listed, as sequenced in a study of identical twins. TCRdb analysed the 5' RACE reads with MiXCR anew, one entry per CDR3 protein. The table records 400,000 to 600,000 distinct CDR3 sequences, about 22% of them present only once. A further study also used this sample, focusing on yellow fever vaccine responses in identical twins.

Sequencing was performed on CD4+ T cells sorted from blood. The origin of the receptors is a woman younger than 30 in good health.

This chain uses TRBV29-1 with TRBJ2-7; possibly TRBD1 or TRBD2 for D (7 bases each). The germline V gene encodes CDR1 SQVTM and CDR2 ANQGSEA. V was pared by 4 bases and J by 4 bases, with 23 bases between. CDR3 length: 16 amino acids. The CDR3 protein is CSVGEGNRGAVYEQYF. The CDR3 DNA reads as TGCAGCGTTGGGGAGGGGAACAGGGGCGCCGTGTACGAGCAGTACTTC.

This rearrangement joins TRBV7-2 to TRBJ2-1; D is uncertain. The CDR3 loop spans 15 amino acids. Per germline, CDR1 SGHTA and CDR2 FQGNSA. The V and J ends lost 1 base and 9 bases respectively, with 16 bases between them. This chain's CDR3 is CASSLEAAWRREQFF. The CDR3 coding sequence is TGTGCCAGCAGCTTAGAAGCCGCCTGGCGTCGTGAGCAGTTCTTC.

This clonotype appeared a few times. The chain has TRBV28 and TRBJ2-7; 10 nucleotides match TRBD1. Germline V gene lookup returns CDR1 MDHEN and CDR2 SYDVKM. J gave up 2 bases and V 6 bases, and 7 bases lay outside the gene matches. This CDR3 comprises 15 residues. As DNA, the CDR3 is TGTGCCAGCAGAGCCGCGGGACAGGGGACCTACGAGCAGTACTTC. Protein product: CASRAAGQGTYEQYF.

In this sample, this clonotype turned up a few times. The rearrangement joins TRBV12-3 or TRBV12-4 to TRBJ1-4; D possibly corresponds to TRBD1 (6 bases). Between the trimmed V and J ends, which lost 5 bases and 7 bases, there was a span of 17 bases. This CDR3 comprises 15 residues. The CDR3 DNA reads TGTGCCAGCAGTCAGGACAGTGTGGGGCCTGAAAAACTGTTTTTT. Protein product: CASSQDSVGPEKLFF.

The V and J genes are TRBV5-6 and TRBJ2-5, with 7 bases lining up with TRBD2. J lost 2 bases, V lost 4 bases, and 5 bases had no gene match. This CDR3 has 14 amino acids. Germline loops: CDR1 SGHDT, CDR2 YYEEEE. CDR3 coding DNA: TGTGCCAGCAGCCCCCCGCGGGGGCAAGAGACCCAGTACTTC. Its protein product is CASSPPRGQETQYF.

This clonotype appeared a few times. The chain combines TRBV12-3 or TRBV12-4 with TRBJ2-2; 9 nucleotides align to TRBD1. The CDR3 runs 14 residues. V was clipped by 5 bases and J by 4 bases; unmatched bases: 2. The DNA for the CDR3 is TGTGCCAGCAGTGTACAGGGGGCCACCGGGGAGCTGTTTTTT. It codes for CASSVQGATGELFF.

The genes are TRBV7-2 and TRBJ2-1; 9 bases line up with TRBD1. J lost 3 bases, V lost 3 bases, and 3 bases had no gene match. This CDR3 spans 15 amino acids. Germline V gene sequence: CDR1 SGHTA, CDR2 FQGNSA. CDR3 region: CASSFGTGNYNEQFF. The CDR3 DNA is TGTGCCAGCAGCTTCGGGACAGGGAACTACAATGAGCAGTTCTTC.

The CDR3 loop is CASKTRYSNQPQHF. The CDR3 DNA is TGTGCCAGCAAGACGAGATATAGCAATCAGCCCCAGCATTTT. The V gene is TRBV5-6, the J gene TRBJ1-5; no firm D call. The V end lost 6 bases, the J end lost 0 bases, and 10 bases lay between the germline ends. Germline CDR1 SGHDT, CDR2 YYEEEE. CDR3 length: 14 residues.

This clonotype was recorded a few times. CDR3 region: CASSLRDGGQFF. The DNA of the CDR3 is TGTGCCAGCAGCTTAAGGGATGGTGGGCAGTTCTTC. The chain combines TRBV7-8 with TRBJ2-1; D is uncertain. The CDR3 has 12 residues. In germline, CDR1 is SGHVS, CDR2 FQNEAQ. V lost 2 bases, J lost 12 bases, and 11 bases lay in between.

This clonotype has just one count. The chain links TRBV9 to TRBJ2-5, with TRBD2 matching over 8 bases. The CDR3 totals 15 residues. Germline V lookup: CDR1 SGDLS, CDR2 YYNGEE. The V segment lost 0 bases and the J segment 5 bases; nucleotides outside the gene matches: 6. CDR3 nucleotide sequence: TGTGCCAGCAGCGTAGAGCGGGGGCTAAAGGAGACCCAGTACTTC. It codes for CASSVERGLKETQYF.

There are a few counts of this clonotype. This chain joins TRBV18 and TRBJ2-7; the D call may be TRBD1 or TRBD2 (5 bases each). The CDR3 is 12 residues long. Germline V CDR1 and CDR2: KGHSH, LQKENI. Trimming pared 6 bases from V and 4 bases from J, leaving 10 bases between. The CDR3 here is CASSPGRYEQYV. The CDR3 region has the DNA TGTGCCAGCTCTCCGGGACGTTACGAGCAGTACGTC.

This clonotype was observed a single time. The genes are TRBV7-6 and TRBJ2-1; TRBD2 agrees at 11 bases. The germline CDR1 and CDR2 sequences are SGHVS and FNYEAQ. The CDR3 spans 17 residues. The J segment lost 5 bases and the V segment lost 1 base, leaving 7 bases of the junction unmatched. The CDR3 coding sequence is TGTGCCAGCAGCTTAGTCTCCTCACTAGCGGGAGACAATGAGCAGTTCTTC. The encoded protein is CASSLVSSLAGDNEQFF.

The rearrangement links TRBV6-5 to TRBJ2-6; either TRBD1 or TRBD2 may fit D (6 bases each). CDR1 MNHEY and CDR2 SVGAGI come from the germline V gene. V was shortened by 4 bases and J by 2 bases, with 15 bases between the two germline ends. The CDR3 consists of 17 residues. This CDR3 reads CASSLQRGRAGANVLTF. The CDR3 nucleotides are TGTGCCAGCAGTTTACAACGGGGGCGGGCTGGGGCCAACGTCCTGACTTTC.

V and J are TRBV12-3 or TRBV12-4 and TRBJ2-7; perhaps TRBD1 as D (5 bases). The CDR3 is made up of 14 amino acids. V shed 6 bases and J shed 9 bases, with 21 bases lying between them. The DNA for the CDR3 is TGTGCCAGCAGCCCTACAGGTGGCTCTACGAGGCAGTACTTC. Protein product: CASSPTGGSTRQYF.

The chain couples TRBV5-6 to TRBJ2-5; D is possibly TRBD2 (5 bases). This CDR3 is built from 16 residues. The germline V gene has CDR1 SGHDT and CDR2 YYEEEE. V shed 0 bases and J shed 2 bases, with 14 bases lying between them. Written as DNA, the CDR3 is TGTGCCAGCAGCTTGGGGGTGACGGGGATACAAGAGACCCAGTACTTC. This translates into CASSLGVTGIQETQYF.

This clonotype has just a few counts. The rearrangement uses TRBV7-3 and TRBJ2-7, with TRBD2 identical over 8 bases. This CDR3 has 13 residues. Germline V gene data show CDR1 as SGHTA and CDR2 as FQGTGA. Trimming at V came to 6 bases and at J to 7 bases, leaving 8 bases not matched to a gene. This chain's CDR3 is CASSPAGVGEQYF. DNA of the CDR3: TGTGCCAGCAGTCCAGCGGGAGTGGGGGAGCAGTACTTC.

The sample holds a few counts of this clonotype. The chain is built from TRBV12-3 or TRBV12-4 and TRBJ1-2; 7 nucleotides agree with TRBD1. Trimming cost V 3 bases and J 4 bases; bases outside gene matches: 5. The CDR3 runs to 14 residues. The CDR3: CASSFESGGYGYTF. As DNA, the CDR3 is TGTGCCAGCAGTTTTGAGTCAGGGGGCTATGGCTACACCTTC.

There are a few counts of this clonotype. The V call is TRBV7-2, the J call TRBJ2-2; D is unclear. CDR1 is SGHTA, CDR2 FQGNSA, per germline. V dropped 5 bases and J dropped 0 bases, with 7 bases sitting between them. This CDR3 is 14 amino acids long. The CDR3 reads CASSESANTGELFF. The DNA for the CDR3 is TGTGCCAGCAGCGAATCTGCGAACACCGGGGAGCTGTTTTTT.